The 2 T cell receptor beta chains presented below share a single source sample, sequenced in a study of T cell responses to AZD1222 COVID-19 vaccine. Sequencing used immunoSEQ multiplex PCR; TCRdb keeps in-frame clones, though not all of them. The table lists 50,000 or so clones, 80% to 90% of them singletons. The source was peripheral blood, collected on day 0 of AZD1222 vaccination. All receptors come from an adult in good health.

The chain carries TRBV7-6 and TRBJ1-2; TRBD1 aligns across 7 bases. CDR3 size: 15 residues. In germline, CDR1 is SGHVS, CDR2 FNYEAQ. Losses at the gene ends were 1 base for V and 6 bases for J; bases not matched to a gene: 8. Here the CDR3 DNA reads TGTGCCAGCAGCTTAGTGATCGAGGGGGCGGATGGCTACACCTTC. Amino acids: CASSLVIEGADGYTF. The variable domain in full, with the rest retrieved from reference TRBV7-6 and TRBJ1-2, is GAGVSQSPRYKVTKRGQDVALRCDPISGHVSLYWYRQALGQGPEFLTYFNYEAQQDKSGLPNDRFSAERPEGSISTLTIQRTEQRDSAMYRCASSLVIEGADGYTFGSGTRLTVV.

The V gene is TRBV18, the J gene TRBJ1-4; D might be TRBD1 (5 bases). Trimming left V 2 bases short and J 4 bases short, with 8 bases between. The CDR3 is 14 residues long. From germline, CDR1 is KGHSH and CDR2 LQKENI. Here the CDR3 DNA reads TGTGCCAGCTCACCAGGGACGCTTAATGAAAAACTGTTTTTT. It yields the protein CASSPGTLNEKLFF.